This is a list of T cell receptor beta chains from one sample in a study of beta chain features in type 1 diabetes. Some clones are missing from TCRdb's copy, which holds only in-frame ones; the method was immunoSEQ multiplex PCR. In the table there are under 450,000 clones, roughly 13% of which are singletons. Sequencing used naive CD4+ T cells from blood. All receptors derive from a man aged 30-40 years in good health. CDR3s include the opening cysteine and the closing phenylalanine or tryptophan. D genes are given only for firm matches. For some rows the clone size is stated as once, few or many, or as a class when expanded; others skip it.

size	V	D	J	DNA	CDR3
few	TRBV18	.	TRBJ1-1	TGTGCCAGCTCACCATCTGTACAGATTAAGAACACTGAAGCTTTCTTT	CASSPSVQIKNTEAFF
.	TRBV4-2	.	TRBJ2-3	TGTGCCAGCAGCCAAGATTCCCCGGTTGATACGCAGTATTTT	CASSQDSPVDTQYF
.	TRBV7-2	TRBD2	TRBJ2-3	TGTGCCAGCAGCCTGCGGACTAGCGGGACTGCACCAGATACGCAGTATTTT	CASSLRTSGTAPDTQYF
.	TRBV7-9	.	TRBJ1-2	TGTGCCAGCAGCTTTAATAGAGTCCGCTACACCTTC	CASSFNRVRYTF
many	TRBV10-3	.	TRBJ1-3	TGTGCCACCGCGGAGGCGACTGGAAACACCATATATTTT	CATAEATGNTIYF
few	TRBV19	.	TRBJ2-3	TGTGCCAGTACACTACGTATGGGACCAAACACAGATACGCAGTATTTT	CASTLRMGPNTDTQYF
many	TRBV10-3	.	TRBJ2-3	TGTGCCATCACCGGGACCTCCACAGATACGCAGTATTTT	CAITGTSTDTQYF
few	TRBV15	.	TRBJ2-2	TGTGCCACCAGAGACAGGAACACCGGGGAGCTGTTTTTT	CATRDRNTGELFF
.	TRBV7-2	TRBD2	TRBJ2-3	TGTGCCAGCAGACGACTAGCGGGAGGGTCAGATACGCAGTATTTT	CASRRLAGGSDTQYF
.	TRBV5-1	.	TRBJ2-7	TGCGCCAGTACAACAGGGTGGAACTCCTACGAGCAGTACTTC	CASTTGWNSYEQYF
.	TRBV7-9	.	TRBJ1-1	TGTGCCAGCAGCTTCGAGGCGGGGTACACTGAAGCTTTCTTT	CASSFEAGYTEAFF
.	TRBV5-1	.	TRBJ2-1	TGCGCCAGCAGCTTGGGACAGCACCCGCAGTTCTTC	CASSLGQHPQFF
few	TRBV19	TRBD2	TRBJ2-3	TGTGCCAGTAGTATCGCTAGCGGGAGAGGAGATACGCAGTATTTT	CASSIASGRGDTQYF
.	TRBV29-1	.	TRBJ1-2	TGCAGCTACAGGCGGGATTCGGGTATCGGCTACACCTTC	CSYRRDSGIGYTF
few	TRBV10-3	TRBD1	TRBJ2-3	TGTGCCATCAGATCCGGACAGGGGTGGGCAGTGGATACGCAGTATTTT	CAIRSGQGWAVDTQYF
few	TRBV19	.	TRBJ2-5	TGTGCCAGTAGATCGGTAGAGACCCAGTACTTC	CASRSVETQYF
.	TRBV7-2	.	TRBJ1-4	TGTGCCAGCAGCTTGGACCGTGCAACTAATGAAAAACTGTTTTTT	CASSLDRATNEKLFF
few	TRBV4-2	.	TRBJ2-2	TGTGCCAGCAGCCAAGAAGGGAGAGGACTCGCGAACACCGGGGAGCTGTTTTTT	CASSQEGRGLANTGELFF
.	TRBV4-1	.	TRBJ2-5	TGCGCCAGCAGCCAAAGGGGTTGGGGACAAGAGACCCAGTACTTC	CASSQRGWGQETQYF
.	TRBV12-5	.	TRBJ2-3	TGTGCTAGTGGTACCACAGATACGCAGTATTTT	CASGTTDTQYF
few	TRBV7-3	.	TRBJ2-2	TGTGCCAGCAGCCTTTATGGAAGGGGGAGGCCCGGGGAGCTGTTTTTT	CASSLYGRGRPGELFF
.	TRBV29-1	TRBD2	TRBJ2-3	TGCAGCGTAAGACTAGCGGGACCCACAGATACGCAGTATTTT	CSVRLAGPTDTQYF
few	TRBV7-2	TRBD2	TRBJ2-5	TGTGCCAGCAGCCCCGCGGGACTAGGGGTTTCCGGGACCCAGTACTTC	CASSPAGLGVSGTQYF
few	TRBV6-5	.	TRBJ2-3	TGTGCCAGCAGTTCTTGGGCAGCGCTTAGCACAGATACGCAGTATTTT	CASSSWAALSTDTQYF
.	TRBV7-2	.	TRBJ1-6	TGTGCCAGCAGCTTAGCGGGCAGGAATAATTCACCCCTCCACTTT	CASSLAGRNNSPLHF
few	TRBV5-1	.	TRBJ2-5	TGCGCCAGCAGCCAGGGCGCAGGAGGGTACCAAGAGACCCAGTACTTC	CASSQGAGGYQETQYF
.	TRBV10-1	.	TRBJ2-7	TGCGCCAGCAGTGAGTCGATAGGTCCGCAGTACTTC	CASSESIGPQYF
few	TRBV6-1	TRBD2	TRBJ2-1	TGTGCCAGCAATAGCGGGACTTCCTACAATGAGCAGTTCTTC	CASNSGTSYNEQFF
few	TRBV19	.	TRBJ2-4	TGTGCCAGTAACCAGGGAGTAAACATTCAGTACTTC	CASNQGVNIQYF
few	TRBV9	.	TRBJ1-1	TGTGCCAGCAGCGTAGGCCCAGAGAACACTGAAGCTTTCTTT	CASSVGPENTEAFF
.	TRBV7-2	TRBD2	TRBJ2-1	TGTGCCAGCAGCCCAACCCAGGGACTAGCGGGAGACGGTGAGCAGTTCTTC	CASSPTQGLAGDGEQFF
few	TRBV5-4	TRBD2	TRBJ2-1	TGTGCCAGCAGCTGGAATGAAGCGGGACGGGTCAATGAGCAGTTCTTC	CASSWNEAGRVNEQFF
.	TRBV29-1	TRBD1	TRBJ2-5	TGCAGCGTGGGGGACAGGGACCAAGAGACCCAGTACTTC	CSVGDRDQETQYF
few	TRBV6-5	.	TRBJ1-1	TGTGCCAGCAGTAACCCTTACGGTGAAGCTTTCTTT	CASSNPYGEAFF
few	TRBV9	.	TRBJ2-5	TGTGCCAGCAGCGTAGCTAGAGAAGAGACCCAGTACTTC	CASSVAREETQYF
few	TRBV9	.	TRBJ2-5	TGTGCCAGCAGCCAGAGGGGAAGGGGGGAGACCCAGTACTTC	CASSQRGRGETQYF
.	TRBV20-1	.	TRBJ1-2	TGCAGTGCTCGCTCCACGGATGGCTACACCTTC	CSARSTDGYTF
few	TRBV4-1	TRBD1	TRBJ2-3	TGCGCCAGCAGCCCTCAGGGACAGGTGAACACAGATACGCAGTATTTT	CASSPQGQVNTDTQYF
.	TRBV11-2	.	TRBJ2-2	TGTGCCAGCAGCTTTGTCAGGGCCACCGGGGAGCTGTTTTTT	CASSFVRATGELFF
.	TRBV2	TRBD1	TRBJ1-2	TGTGCCAGCAGTGTGCCAAGGGACAGGGGGCTCTATGGCTACACCTTC	CASSVPRDRGLYGYTF
few	TRBV9	.	TRBJ2-1	TGTGCCAGCAGCGTAGAAACCCAAAACAATGAGCAGTTCTTC	CASSVETQNNEQFF
few	TRBV30	.	TRBJ1-3	TGTGCCTGGAGTGTAGGAGGCCGAAGGGGAAACACCATATATTTT	CAWSVGGRRGNTIYF
.	TRBV7-8	.	TRBJ2-3	TGTGCCAGCAGCCTGGACCCGGGGCACACAGATACGCAGTATTTT	CASSLDPGHTDTQYF
few	TRBV7-9	.	TRBJ2-5	TGTGCCAGCAGCTCAGGGACATACCAAGAGACCCAGTACTTC	CASSSGTYQETQYF
.	TRBV30	.	TRBJ2-3	TGTGCCTGGAGTCTGCCCTCGATGGCAGATACGCAGTATTTT	CAWSLPSMADTQYF
few	TRBV29-1	.	TRBJ1-2	TGCAGCGTTCTGGATGGCTACACCTTC	CSVLDGYTF
.	TRBV28	.	TRBJ1-2	TGTGCCAGCATAGTAGGGGGGACCAACTATGGCTACACCTTC	CASIVGGTNYGYTF
few	TRBV13	.	TRBJ2-5	TGTGCCAGCAGCCCCCTAGGTAGGGCCCAGTACTTC	CASSPLGRAQYF
.	TRBV7-2	.	TRBJ2-3	TGTGCCAGCAGCTTAGTCCCTAGCGCCAGCACAGATACGCAGTATTTT	CASSLVPSASTDTQYF
few	TRBV11-3	TRBD2	TRBJ2-3	TGTGCCAGCAGCCGTTCATTCCAGCGGGAGAATCAAGATACGCAGTATTTT	CASSRSFQRENQDTQYF
.	TRBV25-1	.	TRBJ2-5	TGTGCCAGCAGTGCACAAGAGACCCAGTACTTC	CASSAQETQYF
.	TRBV6-5	.	TRBJ2-5	TGTGCCAGCAGTTATAGTGGTGGGGCCGAGACCCAGTACTTC	CASSYSGGAETQYF
.	TRBV9	TRBD1	TRBJ2-3	TGTGCCAGCAGCGTAGGGGCAGGGGGATATATCCCGACAGATACGCAGTATTTT	CASSVGAGGYIPTDTQYF
.	TRBV7-9	TRBD1	TRBJ2-1	TGTGCCAGCAGCTCAGGACAGGGGAGAGGTGAGCAGTTCTTC	CASSSGQGRGEQFF
few	TRBV30	.	TRBJ2-2	TGTGCCTGGAGTGTTAGGTCGTCCGGGGAGCTGTTTTTT	CAWSVRSSGELFF